This T cell receptor (beta chain) was captured by sequencing in a study of control samples from healthy donors and cancer patients. CDR1 is LGHNA, CDR2 YNFKEQ, per germline. CDR3 length equals 16 residues. V was clipped by 1 base and J by 6 bases; unmatched bases: 7. TCRdb keeps only in-frame clones here, not all; method: immunoSEQ multiplex PCR. The repertoire holds about 150,000 clones, with 93% as singletons. The source is a man aged 45-65 years in good health. The sequencing sample was made of blood. This chain links TRBV4-2 with TRBJ2-1; 9 bases line up with TRBD2. CDR3 in amino acids: CASSQGREGHLNEQFF. In nucleotides, the CDR3 is TGTGCCAGCAGCCAAGGGCGGGAGGGCCACCTCAATGAGCAGTTCTTC.